The clone carrying this T cell receptor beta chain appeared many times. Its antigen remains unidentified. The sample is drawn from a study of neurological immune-mediated disorders. 5'RACE with 10-nucleotide random UMIs produced the cDNA. TCRdb re-called the 5' RACE reads through MiXCR, storing one row per CDR3 protein. The repertoire holds 30,000 to 40,000 distinct CDR3 sequences, around 10% seen once, with around 4% in the top ten. Time point reported: technical triplicate 1. Study results and caveats: Falling below healthy controls, multiple sclerosis showed the least TCR clonal expansion, while HTLV-1-associated myelopathy showed the most.

V lost 0 bases to trimming and J lost 9 bases; unmatched junction nucleotides: 5. The germline gives CDR1 SGHRS, CDR2 YFSETQ. CDR3 length equals 16 residues. The TCR originated in a man aged 55 to 70 with HTLV-1-associated myelopathy (HAM/TSP). The specimen was PBMCs. The rearrangement joins TRBV5-1 to TRBJ2-1; the match to TRBD2 covers 14 bases. This CDR3 reads CASSLGGLAGAGEQFF. CDR3 sequence (DNA): TGCGCCAGCAGCTTGGGGGGACTAGCGGGAGCGGGTGAGCAGTTCTTC.